This entry lists 5 T cell receptor beta chains sequenced from one sample in a study of molecular identifiers for immune sequencing clone quantification. TCRdb passed the PCR reads through MiXCR, listing each CDR3 protein once. This sample has roughly 12,000 distinct CDR3 sequences, with 16% found just once. The sequenced sample was naive CD8+ T cells from blood, with Jurkat cell RNA spiked in. Noted subset: FACS-sorted CD8+CD4-CCR7+CD45RA+ naive T cells. The source of these receptors is a human donor in good health. Some libraries in this study had Jurkat cell RNA spiked in.

Concerning this clonotype itself: Relative to the germline gene, one junction end is altered; a read error may explain this. The chain joins TRBV24-1 to TRBJ2-3; D is perhaps TRBD2 (5 bases). This CDR3 comprises 15 residues. Germline V gives CDR1 KGHDR, CDR2 SFDVKD. CDR3 region: CATSNLGLLTDTQYF. CDR3 nucleotide sequence: TGTGCCACCAGTAACCTAGGACTGCTCACAGATACACAGTATTTT.

This clonotype ranks as medium-sized. The J gene is TRBJ2-7, the V gene TRBV7-3, with D perhaps matching TRBD2 (6 bases). With 5 bases removed from V and 1 base from J, the gap between germline ends came to 12 bases. This CDR3 region has 14 residues. The V gene's germline CDR1 is SGHTA and CDR2 FQGTGA. CDR3 sequence reads: CASSPAGGSYEQYF. The CDR3 region has the DNA TGTGCCAGCAGCCCAGCCGGGGGTTCCTACGAGCAGTACTTC. Full variable domain (rest looked up from reference TRBV7-3 and TRBJ2-7): GAGVSQTPSNKVTEKGKYVELRCDPISGHTALYWYRQSLGQGPEFLIYFQGTGAADDSGLPNDRFFAVRPEGSVSTLKIQRTERGDSAVYLCASSPAGGSYEQYFGPGTRLTVT.

Only a few counts were recorded for this clonotype. With a much larger clone just one base away, this may be a read error. This chain connects TRBV4-1 to TRBJ1-5; D possibly corresponds to TRBD1 (5 bases). V was trimmed by 8 bases and J by 4 bases, leaving 15 bases between them. Germline V gene sequence: CDR1 MGHRA, CDR2 YSYEKL. The CDR3 length is 14 residues. The CDR3 reads CASGRRDENQPQHF. CDR3 sequence (DNA): TGCGCCAGCGGCCGCCGGGACGAGAATCAGCCCCAGCATTTT.

This clonotype was picked up many times. This chain links TRBV4-1 with TRBJ1-5; D gene ambiguous. The V end was cut by 2 bases, the J end by 4 bases, with 12 bases between. This CDR3 comprises 15 residues. CDR1 and CDR2 from the germline V gene are MGHRA and YSYEKL. The CDR3 sequence is CASSQLSGRNQPQHF. As DNA, the CDR3 is TGCGCCAGCAGCCAATTATCCGGACGGAATCAGCCCCAGCATTTT.

This clonotype was seen ten or more times. This chain uses TRBV14 with TRBJ2-7; tentative D call: TRBD2 (6 bases). The CDR3 loop spans 13 amino acids. From germline, CDR1 is SGHDN and CDR2 FVKESK. Trimming stripped 1 base from V and 3 bases from J, with 7 bases between. The DNA for the CDR3 is TGTGCCAGCAGCCAAGCTAGCGACTACGAGCAGTACTTC. Translation gives CASSQASDYEQYF.